These 17 T cell receptor beta chains were all obtained from the same sample, sequenced in a study of blood T cell repertoires in COVID-19 (dated by TCRdb to about 2020). Receptor libraries were prepared by the immunoSEQ multiplex PCR assay. The table was pulled from immuneACCESS by TCRdb, which kept in-frame rearrangements only. Such tables lose some clones; where checked, under half of the loss comes from unresolved V genes, and the rest has no known cause. This sample lists 200,000 to 250,000 clones; about 90% were detected once. More than 3% of the sample belongs to the ten largest clones. The sample taken for sequencing was PBMCs or T cells enriched from blood (not recorded which). The source of these receptors is a woman in her 30s who had been exposed to COVID-19.

The chain has TRBV10-3 and TRBJ1-6; D uncertain. CDR1 and CDR2 from the germline V gene are ENHRY and SYGVKD. Trimming pared 6 bases from V and 7 bases from J, leaving 10 bases between. The CDR3 sequence is 13 residues long. Here the CDR3 DNA reads TGTGCCATCAGGCAAGGACTGAATTCACCCCTCCACTTT. It yields the protein CAIRQGLNSPLHF.

J is TRBJ2-2 and V is TRBV10-1, with TRBD2 matching over 10 bases. The CDR3 length is 15 residues. With 2 bases clipped from V and 3 bases from J, the junction kept 0 bases outside the gene matches. CDR1 is WNHNN and CDR2 is SYGVQD in the germline V gene (reference sequence). The CDR3 sequence: CASSETSGDTGELFF. The CDR3 DNA sequence: TGCGCCAGCAGTGAGACTAGCGGGGACACCGGGGAGCTGTTTTTT.

The chain uses TRBV3-1 (or the pseudogene TRBV3-2) and TRBJ2-1; 14 nucleotides align to TRBD2. The junction had 9 bases not matched to a gene; V was cut back by 8 bases and J by 9 bases. This CDR3 is 15 amino acids long. Germline assignment: CDR1 LGHDT and CDR2 YNNKEL (reference sequence). The CDR3 reads CASDRGTSGRVEQFF. CDR3 DNA sequence: TGTGCCAGCGACAGAGGGACTAGCGGGAGAGTTGAGCAGTTCTTC.

The chain employs TRBV5-1 and TRBJ2-5, with TRBD1 matching over 9 bases. The CDR3 covers 14 residues. V gave up 4 bases and J gave up 5 bases; unmatched junction bases: 6. Per germline, CDR1 SGHRS and CDR2 YFSETQ. The CDR3 nucleotides read TGCGCCAGCAGCCTAGGGACAGGGAGGGAGACCCAGTACTTC. Its translation: CASSLGTGRETQYF.

V and J are TRBV5-1 and TRBJ2-5; D is ambiguous. This CDR3 comprises 13 residues. The V gene's germline CDR1 is SGHRS and CDR2 YFSETQ. Trimming pared 3 bases from V and 3 bases from J, leaving 9 bases between. The CDR3 coding sequence is TGCGCCAGCAGCTCTCAGGCCGAAGAGACCCAGTACTTC. This gives the protein CASSSQAEETQYF.

This chain links TRBV14 with TRBJ1-2; TRBD1 matches at 10 bases. Germline V gene data show CDR1 as SGHDN and CDR2 as FVKESK. V lost 4 bases to trimming and J lost 5 bases; unmatched junction nucleotides: 7. The CDR3 spans 15 residues. The CDR3 here is CASSPWTGGTYGYTF. As DNA, the CDR3 is TGTGCCAGCAGCCCCTGGACAGGGGGGACATATGGCTACACCTTC.

This chain links TRBV2 with TRBJ1-5, with 7 bases matching TRBD1. CDR3 length: 16 residues. Germline V CDR1 and CDR2: SNHLY, FYNNEI. V dropped 2 bases and J dropped 9; count of bases not matched to a gene: 13. The CDR3 reads CASSEYTGAPGRPQHF. DNA of the CDR3: TGTGCCAGCAGTGAATATACAGGGGCCCCCGGACGGCCCCAGCATTTT. The whole variable domain, remainder taken from reference TRBV2 and TRBJ1-5, is EPEVTQTPSHQVTQMGQEVILRCVPISNHLYFYWYRQILGQKVEFLVSFYNNEISEKSEIFDDQFSVERPDGSNFTLKIRSTKLEDSAMYFCASSEYTGAPGRPQHFGDGTRLSIL.

V usage is TRBV20-1 and J usage is TRBJ2-1; weak D call: TRBD2 (6 bases). The CDR3 totals 15 residues. Germline CDR1 and CDR2: DFQATT and SNEGSKA (reference sequence). The V end was cut by 3 bases, the J end by 0 bases, with 12 bases between. CDR3 nucleotides: TGCAGTGCTAGTCGGGACGGGAGCTCCTACAATGAGCAGTTCTTC. Its translation is CSASRDGSSYNEQFF.

The V gene is TRBV3-1 (or the pseudogene TRBV3-2), the J gene TRBJ2-3; tentatively, D is TRBD2 (6 bases). The CDR3 is 17 residues long. The germline V gene encodes CDR1 LGHDT and CDR2 YNNKEL (reference sequence). The V and J ends lost 0 bases and 6 bases respectively, with 19 bases between them. The CDR3 nucleotides read TGTGCCAGCAGCCAAGATCCCGGGGGTTTTTTAGTCGATACGCAGTATTTT. Translating gives CASSQDPGGFLVDTQYF.

The CDR3 spells CASSQDRGNTGELFF. The CDR3 DNA reads TGTGCCAGCAGCCAGGACAGGGGTAACACCGGGGAGCTGTTTTTT. The V and J genes are TRBV6-5 and TRBJ2-2; 9 bases are a match to TRBD1. V lost 6 bases and J lost 2; bases outside the gene matches: 4. The CDR3 spans 15 residues. Germline V gene sequence: CDR1 MNHEY, CDR2 SVGAGI.

The rearrangement uses TRBV4-1 and TRBJ1-2; perhaps TRBD1 as D (6 bases). V dropped 0 bases and J dropped 0 bases, with 14 bases sitting between them. CDR3 length: 17 amino acids. Germline CDR1 MGHRA, CDR2 YSYEKL. The CDR3 region has the DNA TGCGCCAGCAGCCAAGATGAACCCTCAGGGGCTAACTATGGCTACACCTTC. Amino acid sequence: CASSQDEPSGANYGYTF.

The chain is built from TRBV19 and TRBJ2-2, with a weak D call TRBD2 (6 bases). V lost 4 bases to trimming and J lost 8 bases, with 23 bases between them. CDR1 and CDR2 from the germline V gene are LNHDA and SQIVND (reference sequence). The CDR3 covers 17 residues. Written as DNA, the CDR3 is TGTGCCAGTAGTAGGTCAGCGGGTGATATCTTCTCAGGGGAGCTGTTTTTT. This gives the protein CASSRSAGDIFSGELFF.

Only one count was recorded for this clone. The chain joins TRBV18 to TRBJ2-1; D is unclear. Germline CDR1 KGHSH, CDR2 LQKENI. The CDR3 runs 14 residues. Trimming took 3 bases from V and 1 from J, leaving 7 bases between them. The CDR3 DNA reads TGTGCCAGCTCACCTTCCCAGTCCTACAATGAGCAGTTCTTC. It translates to CASSPSQSYNEQFF.

The rearrangement links TRBV3-1 (or the pseudogene TRBV3-2) to TRBJ2-3; D possibly corresponds to TRBD2 (6 bases). V lost 0 bases and J lost 3, with 10 bases in between. Per germline, CDR1 LGHDT and CDR2 YNNKEL (reference sequence). The CDR3 has 15 residues. Here the CDR3 reads CASSQDPTRTDTQYF. The CDR3 DNA sequence: TGTGCCAGCAGCCAAGACCCGACTAGAACAGATACGCAGTATTTT.

The chain joins TRBV9 to TRBJ2-1; no firm D call. Between the trimmed V and J ends, which lost 0 bases and 0 bases, there was a span of 7 bases. The CDR3 totals 15 residues. Germline V gene sequence: CDR1 SGDLS, CDR2 YYNGEE. The CDR3 DNA follows: TGTGCCAGCAGCGTAGAGAGTAGCTCCTACAATGAGCAGTTCTTC. This gives the protein CASSVESSSYNEQFF.

The chain recombines TRBV10-2 with TRBJ1-3; a weak D match, TRBD1 (6 bases). Germline assignment: CDR1 WSHSY and CDR2 SAAADI. The CDR3 contains 18 residues. The germline V and J ends were trimmed by 6 bases and 2 bases, with 23 bases remaining between them. CDR3 sequence (DNA): TGCGCCAGCAGCCCCGTCACCCACCAACAGGGAGCTGGAAACACCATATATTTT. It specifies CASSPVTHQQGAGNTIYF.

The V and J genes are TRBV5-1 and TRBJ2-7; a possible D gene is TRBD2 (5 bases). From germline, CDR1 is SGHRS and CDR2 YFSETQ. The CDR3 runs 15 residues. Trimming took 0 bases from V and 6 from J, leaving 16 bases between them. The CDR3 coding sequence is TGCGCCAGCAGCTTGGTGCTGAGCATCGGAGGCGAGCAGTACTTC. It specifies CASSLVLSIGGEQYF.